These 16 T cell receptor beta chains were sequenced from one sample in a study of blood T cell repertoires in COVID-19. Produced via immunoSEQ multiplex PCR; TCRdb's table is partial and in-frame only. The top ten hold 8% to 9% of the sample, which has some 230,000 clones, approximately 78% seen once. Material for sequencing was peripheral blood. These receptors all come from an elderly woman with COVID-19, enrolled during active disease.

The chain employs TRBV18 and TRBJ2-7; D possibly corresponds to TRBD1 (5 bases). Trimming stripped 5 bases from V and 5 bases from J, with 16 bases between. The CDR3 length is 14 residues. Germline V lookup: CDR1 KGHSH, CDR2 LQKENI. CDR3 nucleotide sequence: TGTGCCAGCTCATCGCAGTCCAGGGAAGACGAGCAGTACTTC. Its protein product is CASSSQSREDEQYF.

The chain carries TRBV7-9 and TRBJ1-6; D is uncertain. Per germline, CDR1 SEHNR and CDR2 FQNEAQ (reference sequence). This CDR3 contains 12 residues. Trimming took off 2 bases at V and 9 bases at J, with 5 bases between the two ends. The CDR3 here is CASSLLISPLHF. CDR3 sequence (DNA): TGTGCCAGCAGCTTATTAATTTCACCCCTCCACTTT.

CDR3 in DNA: TGTGCCAGCAGTCTACTCGGACAGGGTTCGGGCACCGGGGAGCTGTTTTTT. It codes for CASSLLGQGSGTGELFF. V gene TRBV6-2 or TRBV6-3 combines with J gene TRBJ2-2; TRBD1 aligns across 8 bases. Per the germline V gene, CDR1 is MNHEY and CDR2 is SVGEGT. The CDR3 loop spans 17 amino acids. V trimming: 5 bases; J trimming: 4 bases; junction bases outside the gene matches: 12.

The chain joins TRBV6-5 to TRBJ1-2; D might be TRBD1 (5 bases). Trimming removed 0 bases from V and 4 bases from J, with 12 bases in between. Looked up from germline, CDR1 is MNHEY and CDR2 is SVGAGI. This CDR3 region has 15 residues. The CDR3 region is CASSYSDNKPYGYTF. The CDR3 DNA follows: TGTGCCAGCAGTTACTCGGACAACAAGCCCTATGGCTACACCTTC.

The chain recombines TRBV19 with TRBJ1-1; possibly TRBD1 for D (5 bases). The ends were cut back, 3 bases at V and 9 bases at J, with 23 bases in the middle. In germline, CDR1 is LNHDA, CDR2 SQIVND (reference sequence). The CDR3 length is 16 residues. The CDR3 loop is CASSMGQGFLLRQAFF. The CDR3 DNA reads TGTGCCAGTAGTATGGGGCAGGGTTTCCTTCTACGCCAAGCTTTCTTT.

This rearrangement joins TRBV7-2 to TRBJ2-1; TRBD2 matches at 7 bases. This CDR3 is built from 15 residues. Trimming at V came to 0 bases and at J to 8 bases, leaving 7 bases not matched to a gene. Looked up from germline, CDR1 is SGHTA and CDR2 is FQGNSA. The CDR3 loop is CASSLAGGPGDEQFF. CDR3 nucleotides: TGTGCCAGCAGCTTAGCGGGAGGGCCGGGAGATGAGCAGTTCTTC. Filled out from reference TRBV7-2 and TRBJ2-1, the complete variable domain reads GAGVSQSPSNKVTEKGKDVELRCDPISGHTALYWYRQSLGQGLEFLIYFQGNSAPDKSGLPSDRFSAERTGGSVSTLTIQRTQQEDSAVYLCASSLAGGPGDEQFFGPGTRLTVL.

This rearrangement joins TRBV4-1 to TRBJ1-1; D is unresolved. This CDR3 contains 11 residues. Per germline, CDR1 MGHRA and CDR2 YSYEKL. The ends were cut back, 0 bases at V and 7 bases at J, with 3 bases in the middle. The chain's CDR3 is CASSQDHEAFF. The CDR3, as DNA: TGCGCCAGCAGCCAAGACCATGAAGCTTTCTTT.

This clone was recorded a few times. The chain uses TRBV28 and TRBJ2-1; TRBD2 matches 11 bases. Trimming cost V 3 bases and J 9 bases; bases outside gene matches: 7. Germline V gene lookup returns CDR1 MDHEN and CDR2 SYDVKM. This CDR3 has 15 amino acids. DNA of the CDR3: TGTGCCAGCAGTTTCCTAGCGGGAGGACGAGGTGAGCAGTTCTTC. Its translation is CASSFLAGGRGEQFF.

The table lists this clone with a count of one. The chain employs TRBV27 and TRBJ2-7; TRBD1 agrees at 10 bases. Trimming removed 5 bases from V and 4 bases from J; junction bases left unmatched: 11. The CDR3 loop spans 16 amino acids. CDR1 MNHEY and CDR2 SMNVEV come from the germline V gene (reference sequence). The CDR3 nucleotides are TGTGCCAGCAGTCCCCATGGGACAGGGGCTAGGTACGAGCAGTACTTC. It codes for CASSPHGTGARYEQYF.

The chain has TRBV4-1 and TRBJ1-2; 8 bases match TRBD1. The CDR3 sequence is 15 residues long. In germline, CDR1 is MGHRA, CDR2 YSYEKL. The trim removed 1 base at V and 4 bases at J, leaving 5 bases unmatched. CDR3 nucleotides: TGCGCCAGCAGCCAAGTCCGGACAGGGACCTATGGCTACACCTTC. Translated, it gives CASSQVRTGTYGYTF.

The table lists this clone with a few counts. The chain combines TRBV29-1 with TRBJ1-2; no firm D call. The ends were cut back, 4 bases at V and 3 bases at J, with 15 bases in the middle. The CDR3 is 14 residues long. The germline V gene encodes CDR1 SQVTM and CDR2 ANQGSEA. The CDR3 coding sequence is TGCAGCGTTGTGATTCCAGGTCGTGACTATGGCTACACCTTC. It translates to CSVVIPGRDYGYTF.

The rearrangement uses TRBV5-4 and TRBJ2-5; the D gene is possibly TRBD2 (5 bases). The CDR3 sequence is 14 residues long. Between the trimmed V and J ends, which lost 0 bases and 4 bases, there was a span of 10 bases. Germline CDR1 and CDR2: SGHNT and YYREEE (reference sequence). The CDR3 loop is CASSLGRGTETQYF. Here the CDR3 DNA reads TGTGCCAGCAGCTTGGGTCGGGGTACAGAGACCCAGTACTTC. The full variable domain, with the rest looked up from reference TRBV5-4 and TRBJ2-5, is ETGVTQSPTHLIKTRGQQVTLRCSSQSGHNTVSWYQQALGQGPQFIFQYYREEENGRGNFPPRFSGLQFPNYSSELNVNALELDDSALYLCASSLGRGTETQYFGPGTRLLVL.

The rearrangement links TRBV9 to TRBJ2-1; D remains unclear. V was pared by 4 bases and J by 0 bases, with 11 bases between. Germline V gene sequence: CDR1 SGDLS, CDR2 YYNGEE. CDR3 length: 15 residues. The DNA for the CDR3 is TGTGCCAGCAGCCCCCACCCGAGCTCCTACAATGAGCAGTTCTTC. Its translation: CASSPHPSSYNEQFF.

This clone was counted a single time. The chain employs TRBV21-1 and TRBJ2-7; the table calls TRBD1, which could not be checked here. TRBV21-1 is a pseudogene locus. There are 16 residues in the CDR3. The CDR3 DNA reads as TGTGCCAGCAGCAAAGAGAACAGGGGGTCTCGTGACGAGCAGTACTTC. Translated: CASSKENRGSRDEQYF.

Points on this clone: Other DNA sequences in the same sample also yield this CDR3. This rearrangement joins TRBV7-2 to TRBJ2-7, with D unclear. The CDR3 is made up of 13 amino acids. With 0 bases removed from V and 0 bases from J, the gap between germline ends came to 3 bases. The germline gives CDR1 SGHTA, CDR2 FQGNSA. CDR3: CASSLASSYEQYF. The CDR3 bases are TGTGCCAGCAGCTTAGCCTCCTCCTACGAGCAGTACTTC.

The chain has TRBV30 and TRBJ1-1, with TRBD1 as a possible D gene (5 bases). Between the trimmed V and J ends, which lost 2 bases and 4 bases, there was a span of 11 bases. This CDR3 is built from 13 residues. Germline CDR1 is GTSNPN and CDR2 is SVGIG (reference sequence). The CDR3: CAWSRRGVTEAFF. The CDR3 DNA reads TGTGCCTGGAGTCGCCGGGGGGTCACTGAAGCTTTCTTT. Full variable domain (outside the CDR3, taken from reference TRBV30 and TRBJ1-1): SQTIHQWPATLVQPVGSPLSLECTVEGTSNPNLYWYRQAAGRGLQLLFYSVGIGQISSEVPQNLSASRPQDRQFILSSKKLLLSDSGFYLCAWSRRGVTEAFFGQGTRLTVV.